Below, 19 T cell receptor beta chains from the same sample are listed, as sequenced in a study of T cell changes during pregnancy in multiple sclerosis. Profiled with immunoSEQ multiplex PCR; TCRdb holds only in-frame clones, not every one. In the table there are 25,000 to 40,000 clones, roughly 89% of which are singletons. The specimen comprised CD8+ T cells from peripheral blood mononuclear cells, sampled in the second trimester of pregnancy. The receptors shown here come from a female donor in good health, enrolled as a control in a pregnancy study.

The V call is TRBV4-2, the J call TRBJ1-3; weak D call: TRBD1 (6 bases). Per germline, CDR1 LGHNA and CDR2 YNFKEQ. This CDR3 contains 15 residues. V was pared by 0 bases and J by 3 bases, with 9 bases between. The DNA for the CDR3 is TGTGCCAGCAGCCAAGAGCAGGGGATTGGAAACACCATATATTTT. The encoded protein is CASSQEQGIGNTIYF.

The genes are TRBV5-6 and TRBJ1-1; TRBD1 agrees at 7 bases. This CDR3 region has 14 residues. Trimming at V came to 1 base and at J to 5 bases, leaving 5 bases not matched to a gene. CDR1 SGHDT and CDR2 YYEEEE come from the germline V gene. The chain's CDR3 is CASSLSGGRTEAFF. DNA of the CDR3: TGTGCCAGCAGCTTGTCAGGGGGACGAACTGAAGCTTTCTTT.

The J gene is TRBJ2-3, the V gene TRBV27; perhaps TRBD1 as D (6 bases). Germline values: CDR1 MNHEY, CDR2 SMNVEV (reference sequence). V was trimmed by 2 bases and J by 2 bases, leaving 14 bases between them. The CDR3 is 16 amino acids. The chain's CDR3 is CASSLMGQPPTDTQYF. The CDR3 DNA is TGTGCCAGCAGTTTAATGGGACAACCACCCACAGATACGCAGTATTTT.

V gene TRBV25-1 combines with J gene TRBJ2-1, with a tentative D call TRBD2 (7 bases). The CDR3 extends over 16 amino acids. The V gene's germline CDR1 is MGHDK and CDR2 SYGVNS. The V end was cut by 5 bases, the J end by 2 bases, with 16 bases between. This CDR3 reads CASSPRGGATYNEQFF. The CDR3 coding sequence is TGTGCCAGCAGTCCGAGGGGGGGGGCCACCTACAATGAGCAGTTCTTC.

The chain links TRBV5-1 to TRBJ1-1; possibly TRBD1 for D (6 bases). This CDR3 region has 14 residues. CDR1 is SGHRS and CDR2 is YFSETQ in the germline V gene. With 3 bases removed from V and 0 bases from J, the gap between germline ends came to 9 bases. This CDR3 reads CASSSGDMNTEAFF. The CDR3 bases are TGCGCCAGCAGCTCAGGGGATATGAACACTGAAGCTTTCTTT. The entire variable domain, with the rest obtained from reference TRBV5-1 and TRBJ1-1, is as follows: KAGVTQTPRYLIKTRGQQVTLSCSPISGHRSVSWYQQTPGQGLQFLFEYFSETQRNKGNFPGRFSGRQFSNSRSEMNVSTLELGDSALYLCASSSGDMNTEAFFGQGTRLTVV.

V and J are TRBV7-2 and TRBJ2-7; D is possibly TRBD2 (5 bases). This CDR3 comprises 14 residues. Germline values: CDR1 SGHTA, CDR2 FQGNSA. Trimming left V 1 base short and J 3 bases short, with 10 bases between. CDR3 sequence (DNA): TGTGCCAGCAGCTTAGGTTCTGGGAGCTACGAGCAGTACTTC. The encoded protein is CASSLGSGSYEQYF.

The V call is TRBV27, the J call TRBJ2-1, with D possibly being TRBD2 (5 bases). Trimming shortened V by 8 bases and J by 5 bases, and 10 bases separated the two germline ends. Germline values: CDR1 MNHEY, CDR2 SMNVEV (reference sequence). CDR3 length equals 12 residues. CDR3 protein: CASRRAHNEQFF. CDR3 bases: TGTGCCAGCCGGCGGGCTCACAATGAGCAGTTCTTC.

The genes are TRBV27 and TRBJ2-7, with 14 nucleotides matching TRBD2. Germline V CDR1 and CDR2: MNHEY, SMNVEV (reference sequence). V lost 7 bases, J lost 7 bases, and 15 bases stayed unmatched. The CDR3 is 17 residues long. The CDR3 nucleotides are TGTGCCAGCACCGCCGGGACTAGCGGGGGCCCGGGAGGGGAGCAGTACTTC. It translates to CASTAGTSGGPGGEQYF.

The chain recombines TRBV7-2 with TRBJ2-1, with D tentatively TRBD2 (5 bases). Trimming pared 3 bases from V and 5 bases from J, leaving 8 bases between. CDR1 is SGHTA and CDR2 is FQGNSA in the germline V gene. This CDR3 contains 13 residues. For the CDR3, the DNA is TGTGCCAGCAGCTTGTACGGGGACAATGAGCAGTTCTTC. It specifies CASSLYGDNEQFF.

The chain uses TRBV2 and TRBJ2-1; TRBD1 matches at 9 bases. This CDR3 region has 15 residues. Germline CDR1 and CDR2: SNHLY and FYNNEI. After removal of 6 bases from V and 2 bases from J, the junction contained 5 bases not matched to a gene. CDR3 region: CASRLDRGPYNEQFF. DNA of the CDR3: TGTGCCAGCAGGCTGGACAGGGGTCCCTACAATGAGCAGTTCTTC.

The chain links TRBV14 to TRBJ1-4, with D possibly TRBD1 on 6 matching bases. Germline CDR1 reads SGHDN; CDR2 reads FVKESK. V was shortened by 2 bases and J by 7 bases, with 14 bases between the two germline ends. CDR3 length: 15 residues. The chain's CDR3 is CASSQIAGDGEKLFF. The CDR3 nucleotides read TGTGCCAGCAGCCAAATAGCAGGGGATGGTGAAAAACTGTTTTTT. The complete variable domain, with remaining parts taken from reference TRBV14 and TRBJ1-4, reads EAGVTQFPSHSVIEKGQTVTLRCDPISGHDNLYWYRRVMGKEIKFLLHFVKESKQDESGMPNNRFLAERTGGTYSTLKVQPAELEDSGVYFCASSQIAGDGEKLFFGSGTQLSVL.

The chain has TRBV29-1 and TRBJ1-1; D may be TRBD1 (5 bases). Germline V gene data show CDR1 as SQVTM and CDR2 as ANQGSEA. The ends were cut back, 7 bases at V and 1 base at J, with 16 bases in the middle. The length of the CDR3 is 14 residues. The DNA of the CDR3 is TGCAGCGGTCAGGGAGGTGAGAGGAACACTGAAGCTTTCTTT. It yields the protein CSGQGGERNTEAFF.

V usage is TRBV6-4 and J usage is TRBJ2-3; D not certain. Germline-derived CDR1 and CDR2 are MRHNA and SNTAGT. Trimming removed 3 bases from V and 3 bases from J, with 7 bases in between. There are 13 residues in the CDR3. The DNA of the CDR3 is TGTGCCAGCAGTGAGGCAGCGACAGATACGCAGTATTTT. Its protein is CASSEAATDTQYF.

The V gene is TRBV6-5, the J gene TRBJ1-2; no clear D. Trimming removed 6 bases from V and 4 bases from J, with 18 bases in between. Germline V CDR1 and CDR2: MNHEY, SVGAGI. The CDR3 sequence is 15 residues long. CDR3 residues: CASSPQVESSYGYTF. DNA for the CDR3: TGTGCCAGCAGCCCCCAGGTAGAATCTTCCTATGGCTACACCTTC.

The table lists this clone with a count of one. The V call is TRBV6-5, the J call TRBJ2-2, with a weak D call TRBD1 (5 bases). The length of the CDR3 is 16 residues. The germline V and J ends were trimmed by 0 bases and 1 base, with 9 bases remaining between them. Germline V lookup: CDR1 MNHEY, CDR2 SVGAGI. The CDR3 loop is CASSYSMGQNTGELFF. CDR3 coding DNA: TGTGCCAGCAGTTACTCGATGGGGCAGAACACCGGGGAGCTGTTTTTT.

The chain carries TRBV5-6 and TRBJ1-1; tentatively, D is TRBD1 (5 bases). The V gene lost 0 bases and the J gene lost 6 bases, with 9 bases spanning the gap. The germline gives CDR1 SGHDT, CDR2 YYEEEE. The CDR3 has 13 amino acids. CDR3 bases: TGTGCCAGCAGCTTGGGGGGGAGGGCTGAAGCTTTCTTT. Encoded protein: CASSLGGRAEAFF.

This chain uses TRBV14 with TRBJ2-7, with D hard to call. V was pared by 0 bases and J by 5 bases, with 11 bases between. Germline values: CDR1 SGHDN, CDR2 FVKESK. This CDR3 region has 14 residues. CDR3 sequence: CASSQDLTIHEQYF. In DNA, the CDR3 is TGTGCCAGCAGCCAAGATCTTACAATACACGAGCAGTACTTC.

The chain employs TRBV4-1 and TRBJ2-1; 8 bases agree with TRBD2. There are 15 residues in the CDR3. The junction had 1 base not matched to a gene; V was cut back by 0 bases and J by 3 bases. Germline CDR1 reads MGHRA; CDR2 reads YSYEKL. CDR3 in amino acids: CASSQDGGGYNEQFF. The CDR3 DNA follows: TGCGCCAGCAGCCAAGACGGGGGGGGCTACAATGAGCAGTTCTTC.

This rearrangement joins TRBV15 to TRBJ1-3; TRBD1 matches at 9 bases. Germline lookup yields CDR1 LNHNV and CDR2 YYDKDF (reference sequence). The CDR3 totals 16 residues. Trimming at V came to 3 bases and at J to 4 bases, leaving 7 bases not matched to a gene. The CDR3: CATSSFGTGPGNTIYF. Here the CDR3 DNA reads TGTGCCACCAGCAGTTTTGGGACAGGGCCGGGAAACACCATATATTTT.